These 21 T cell receptor beta chains share one sample of origin, sequenced in a study of shared clonotypes between healthy human individuals (dated by TCRdb to 2020 to 2022). Libraries were prepared through the immunoSEQ multiplex PCR assay. The clones in this table, taken by TCRdb from immuneACCESS, are in-frame only. Not every clone is retained; where verified, under half of the shortfall comes from an unresolved V gene, and the cause of the rest is unknown. The sample contains more than 400,000 clones, around 85% of them found a single time. The top ten clonotypes cover about an eighth of the sample. Sequenced input: PBMCs. The receptors originated from a woman aged 40 to 50 in good health. Some clones in this sample may be carry-over from other donors' samples.

The V gene is TRBV28, the J gene TRBJ2-7; TRBD2 agrees at 14 bases. The CDR3 extends over 17 amino acids. CDR1 MDHEN and CDR2 SYDVKM come from the germline V gene. J gave up 1 base and V 7 bases, and 9 bases lay outside the gene matches. In DNA form, the CDR3 reads TGTGCCAGCACCCCCGGGACTAGCGGGAGCTGGTCCTACGAGCAGTACTTC. Translating gives CASTPGTSGSWSYEQYF.

The chain couples TRBV9 to TRBJ2-2, with TRBD2 identical over 8 bases. Germline CDR1 reads SGDLS; CDR2 reads YYNGEE. J was trimmed by 2 bases and V by 3 bases; bases with no gene match: 15. The CDR3 covers 19 residues. In DNA form, the CDR3 reads TGTGCCAGCAGCGCGGGACTAGTAGGAGATGGTCGTAACACCGGGGAGCTGTTTTTT. Protein: CASSAGLVGDGRNTGELFF. The full variable domain, rest sourced from reference TRBV9 and TRBJ2-2, is DSGVTQTPKHLITATGQRVTLRCSPRSGDLSVYWYQQSLDQGLQFLIQYYNGEERAKGNILERFSAQQFPDLHSELNLSSLELGDSALYFCASSAGLVGDGRNTGELFFGEGSRLTVL.

The chain is built from TRBV6-1 and TRBJ2-7; 8 nucleotides match TRBD1. The V gene's germline CDR1 is MNHNS and CDR2 SASEGT. V lost 4 bases to trimming and J lost 0 bases; unmatched junction nucleotides: 8. There are 16 residues in the CDR3. This CDR3 is CASSVTGALSSYEQYF. The CDR3, as DNA: TGTGCCAGCAGTGTGACAGGGGCCCTAAGCTCCTACGAGCAGTACTTC.

To note about this clone: A read error is the likely source, as a far larger clone sits one nucleotide away. The CDR3 DNA reads TGTGCCAGCAGTAGTCCTCTAGCGGGAGCCTCGGAGACCCAGTACTTC. As protein: CASSSPLAGASETQYF. The J gene is TRBJ2-5, the V gene TRBV27; 10 bases map to TRBD2. The J segment lost 5 bases and the V segment lost 5 bases, leaving 11 bases of the junction unmatched. This CDR3 is 16 amino acids long. Per the germline V gene, CDR1 is MNHEY and CDR2 is SMNVEV (reference sequence).

The V gene is TRBV6-5, the J gene TRBJ1-1; TRBD1 matches at 10 bases. Germline lookup yields CDR1 MNHEY and CDR2 SVGAGI. The CDR3 has 15 amino acids. The V segment lost 6 bases and the J segment 0 bases; nucleotides outside the gene matches: 4. The CDR3 DNA is TGTGCCAGCAGAGGGACAGGGGTTATGAACACTGAAGCTTTCTTT. It translates to CASRGTGVMNTEAFF.

Points on this clone: A single base is all that separates this from a far larger clone, so a read error is likely. Other DNA sequences in this sample translate to the same CDR3. The rearrangement joins TRBV29-1 to TRBJ1-3; a weak D match, TRBD1 (5 bases). The CDR3 totals 13 residues. Trimming removed 7 bases at V and 4 bases at J, with 14 bases between. The germline V gene has CDR1 SQVTM and CDR2 ANQGSEA. In DNA, the CDR3 is TGCAGCGGTGGCAGGGCAGACGGAAACACCATATATTTT. The encoded protein is CSGGRADGNTIYF.

The chain uses TRBV27 and TRBJ2-1; D is possibly TRBD1 or TRBD2 (5 bases each). The germline V and J ends were trimmed by 5 bases and 5 bases, with 16 bases remaining between them. The CDR3 runs 15 residues. From germline, CDR1 is MNHEY and CDR2 SMNVEV (reference sequence). As DNA, the CDR3 is TGTGCCAGCAGTACTCCGGGACGCATGAACAATGAGCAGTTCTTC. Amino acid sequence: CASSTPGRMNNEQFF.

The V and J genes are TRBV29-1 and TRBJ2-1, with D perhaps matching TRBD1 or TRBD2 (5 bases each). CDR1 is SQVTM, CDR2 ANQGSEA, per germline. Trimming stripped 3 bases from V and 6 bases from J, with 15 bases between. This CDR3 is 14 amino acids long. CDR3 sequence reads: CSVEGWTGGNEQFF. CDR3 nucleotides: TGCAGCGTTGAGGGCTGGACTGGGGGCAATGAGCAGTTCTTC.

The chain couples TRBV2 to TRBJ1-2; D is ambiguous. The germline CDR1 and CDR2 sequences are SNHLY and FYNNEI. Trimming removed 2 bases from V and 5 bases from J, with 6 bases in between. The CDR3 length is 12 residues. For the CDR3, the DNA is TGTGCCAGCAGTGAAATGGGATATGGCTACACCTTC. Translating it yields CASSEMGYGYTF.

The CDR3 DNA follows: TGTGCCAGCAGTGAGGACAGGGGATACTATAGCAATCAGCCCCAGCATTTT. Residues: CASSEDRGYYSNQPQHF. The chain joins TRBV6-1 to TRBJ1-5; 9 nucleotides line up with TRBD1. The CDR3 loop spans 17 amino acids. Germline values: CDR1 MNHNS, CDR2 SASEGT. V was pared by 3 bases and J by 0 bases, with 6 bases of the junction left unmatched.

This chain uses TRBV4-2 with TRBJ2-7; TRBD2 might be the D (6 bases). From germline, CDR1 is LGHNA and CDR2 YNFKEQ. The CDR3 consists of 13 residues. V lost 4 bases and J 2 bases, leaving 9 bases between the germline ends. CDR3 protein: CASSPGLPYEQYF. CDR3 in DNA: TGTGCCAGCAGCCCGGGACTGCCCTACGAGCAGTACTTC.

The rearrangement links TRBV7-9 to TRBJ2-5; D remains ambiguous. This CDR3 contains 15 residues. Germline V lookup: CDR1 SEHNR, CDR2 FQNEAQ (reference sequence). The V and J ends lost 3 bases and 1 base respectively, with 12 bases between them. The chain's CDR3 is CASSFPDLGQETQYF. Here the CDR3 DNA reads TGTGCCAGCAGCTTCCCGGACCTGGGCCAAGAGACCCAGTACTTC.

CDR3 region: CASSLPLGTGSQPQHF. The CDR3 DNA reads as TGTGCCAGCAGTTTACCCCTCGGGACAGGGAGTCAGCCCCAGCATTTT. The chain employs TRBV28 and TRBJ1-5; 9 bases are shared with TRBD1. The CDR3 has 16 amino acids. Germline lookup yields CDR1 MDHEN and CDR2 SYDVKM. V gave up 2 bases and J gave up 6 bases; unmatched junction bases: 8.

V and J are TRBV11-3 and TRBJ2-7; D assignment may be TRBD1 or TRBD2 (7 bases each). The CDR3 length is 15 residues. Trimming cost V 4 bases and J 6 bases, with 19 bases left between them. The germline CDR1 and CDR2 sequences are SGHNT and YENEEA. In DNA form, the CDR3 reads TGTGCCAGCAGCTCCGGTGGGGCAGGGGGGGGCGAGCAGTACTTC. Encoded protein: CASSSGGAGGGEQYF.

This rearrangement joins TRBV11-2 to TRBJ1-1, with D possibly matching TRBD1 (6 bases). V was clipped by 4 bases and J by 5 bases, with 8 bases between them. Germline V gene data show CDR1 as SGHAT and CDR2 as FQNNGV. The CDR3 has 12 amino acids. CDR3: CASSWGQTEAFF. In DNA, the CDR3 is TGTGCCAGCAGCTGGGGGCAAACTGAAGCTTTCTTT.

J is TRBJ2-7 and V is TRBV27; tentatively, D is TRBD2 (6 bases). Germline CDR1 is MNHEY and CDR2 is SMNVEV (reference sequence). The CDR3 runs 13 residues. V was pared by 6 bases and J by 4 bases, with 13 bases between. The CDR3: CASSQWRGYEQYF. The CDR3 nucleotides read TGTGCCAGCAGCCAGTGGAGGGGATACGAGCAGTACTTC.

J is TRBJ2-4 and V is TRBV5-4; D perhaps matches TRBD1 (6 bases). This CDR3 comprises 15 residues. V was shortened by 0 bases and J by 1 base, with 8 bases between the two germline ends. Germline assignment: CDR1 SGHNT and CDR2 YYREEE (reference sequence). CDR3 bases: TGTGCCAGCAGCTTGGGTACAGGGGCCAAAAACATTCAGTACTTC. This translates into CASSLGTGAKNIQYF.

The chain links TRBV2 to TRBJ2-5, with 14 bases lining up with TRBD2. CDR3 length: 17 residues. The germline gives CDR1 SNHLY, CDR2 FYNNEI. V trimming: 1 base; J trimming: 5 bases; junction bases outside the gene matches: 6. CDR3 in amino acids: CASSEDKGLAGGETQYF. The CDR3 DNA reads TGTGCCAGCAGTGAAGATAAAGGACTAGCGGGAGGTGAGACCCAGTACTTC.

This clone was counted many times. V is TRBV19 and J is TRBJ1-4, with 9 bases that match TRBD1. V lost 4 bases, J lost 7 bases, and 7 bases stayed unmatched. Germline lookup yields CDR1 LNHDA and CDR2 SQIVND (reference sequence). The CDR3 is 15 amino acids. The CDR3 protein is CASSTLQGASEKLFF. In nucleotides, the CDR3 is TGTGCCAGTAGTACCCTACAGGGGGCGAGTGAAAAACTGTTTTTT.

As for this clone: This sequence is one base from a far larger clone and is likely a read error. The rearrangement links TRBV4-1 to TRBJ2-5; D is undetermined. CDR1 and CDR2 (germline): MGHRA, YSYEKL. This CDR3 has 13 amino acids. The chain's CDR3 is CASSQDSVAVQHF. The CDR3 DNA is TGCGCCAGCAGCCAAGATAGTGTAGCAGTCCAGCACTTC.

The chain couples TRBV5-4 to TRBJ2-7; TRBD1 is a possible D gene (7 bases). V was clipped by 4 bases and J by 7 bases, with 18 bases between them. This CDR3 comprises 14 residues. Germline CDR1 and CDR2: SGHNT and YYREEE (reference sequence). This chain's CDR3 is CASSRGTAGVEQYF. Here the CDR3 DNA reads TGTGCCAGCAGCCGGGGGACAGCCGGGGTAGAGCAGTACTTC.